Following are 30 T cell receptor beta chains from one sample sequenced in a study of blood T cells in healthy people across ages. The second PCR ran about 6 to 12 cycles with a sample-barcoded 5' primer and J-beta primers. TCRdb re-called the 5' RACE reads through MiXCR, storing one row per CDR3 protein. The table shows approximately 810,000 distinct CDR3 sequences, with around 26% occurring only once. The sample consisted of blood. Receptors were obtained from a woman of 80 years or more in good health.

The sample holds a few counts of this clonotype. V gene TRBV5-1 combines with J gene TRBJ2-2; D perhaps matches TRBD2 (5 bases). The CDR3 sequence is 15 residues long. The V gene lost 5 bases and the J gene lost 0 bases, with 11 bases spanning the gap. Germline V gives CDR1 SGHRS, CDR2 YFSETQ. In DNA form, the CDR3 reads TGCGCCAGCAGGGGCGGGTCGACGAACACCGGGGAGCTGTTTTTT. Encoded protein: CASRGGSTNTGELFF.

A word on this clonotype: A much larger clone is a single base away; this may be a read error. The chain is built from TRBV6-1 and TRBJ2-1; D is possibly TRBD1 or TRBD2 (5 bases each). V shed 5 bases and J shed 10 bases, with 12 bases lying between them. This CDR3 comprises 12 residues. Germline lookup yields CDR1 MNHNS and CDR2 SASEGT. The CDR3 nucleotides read TGTGCCAGCAGTAAGTGGGGACCGGAGCAGTTCTTC. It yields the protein CASSKWGPEQFF.

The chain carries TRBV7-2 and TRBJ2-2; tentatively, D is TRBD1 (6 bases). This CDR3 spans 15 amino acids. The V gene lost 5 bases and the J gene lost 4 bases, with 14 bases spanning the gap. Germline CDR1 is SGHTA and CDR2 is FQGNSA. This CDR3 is CASSQMIGGTGELFF. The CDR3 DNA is TGTGCCAGCAGCCAGATGATAGGGGGCACCGGGGAGCTGTTTTTT.

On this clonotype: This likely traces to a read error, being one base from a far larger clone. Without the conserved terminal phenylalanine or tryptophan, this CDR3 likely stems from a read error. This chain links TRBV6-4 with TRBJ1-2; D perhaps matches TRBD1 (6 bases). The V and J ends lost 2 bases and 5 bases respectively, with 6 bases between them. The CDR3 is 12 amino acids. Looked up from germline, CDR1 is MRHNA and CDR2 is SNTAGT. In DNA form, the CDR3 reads TGTGCCAGCAGTGACAGGGGGTATGGCTACACCGTC. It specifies CASSDRGYGYTV.

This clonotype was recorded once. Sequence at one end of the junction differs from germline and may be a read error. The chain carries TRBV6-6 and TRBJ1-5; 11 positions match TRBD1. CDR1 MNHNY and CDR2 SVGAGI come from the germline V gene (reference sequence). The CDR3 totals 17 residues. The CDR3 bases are TGTGCCGGCAGTTACATCTGGACAGGGGGCACTCATCAGCCCCAGCATTTT. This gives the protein CAGSYIWTGGTHQPQHF.

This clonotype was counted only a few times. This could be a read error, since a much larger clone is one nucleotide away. The DNA for the CDR3 is TGTGCCAGCAGTCAAAATTCCTACGAGCAGTACTTC. Amino acid sequence: CASSQNSYEQYF. V is TRBV12-3 or TRBV12-4 and J is TRBJ2-7; D remains ambiguous. V was shortened by 5 bases and J by 1 base, with 6 bases between the two germline ends. The CDR3 contains 12 residues.

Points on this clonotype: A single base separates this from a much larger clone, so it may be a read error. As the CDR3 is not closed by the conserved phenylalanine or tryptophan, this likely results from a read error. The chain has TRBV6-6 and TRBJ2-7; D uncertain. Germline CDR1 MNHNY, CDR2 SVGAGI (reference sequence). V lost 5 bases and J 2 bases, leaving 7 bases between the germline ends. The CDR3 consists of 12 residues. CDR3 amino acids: CASSAGPYEQYS. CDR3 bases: TGTGCCAGCAGTGCCGGACCCTACGAGCAGTACTCC.

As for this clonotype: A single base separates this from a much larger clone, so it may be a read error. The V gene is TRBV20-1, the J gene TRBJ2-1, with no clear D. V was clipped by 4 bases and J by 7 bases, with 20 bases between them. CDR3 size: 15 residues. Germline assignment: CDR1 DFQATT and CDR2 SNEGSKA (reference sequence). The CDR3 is CSAKCHLTKRNEQFF. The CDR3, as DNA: TGCAGTGCTAAGTGCCACTTGACAAAAAGGAATGAGCAGTTCTTC.

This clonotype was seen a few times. CDR3 bases: TGTGCCAGCGGGAATAGTATTACAGGGATGGGCAATCAGCCCCAGCATTTT. As protein: CASGNSITGMGNQPQHF. The chain combines TRBV2 with TRBJ1-5, with D possibly being TRBD1 (6 bases). This CDR3 is 17 amino acids long. V dropped 8 bases and J dropped 2 bases, with 22 bases sitting between them. In germline, CDR1 is SNHLY, CDR2 FYNNEI.

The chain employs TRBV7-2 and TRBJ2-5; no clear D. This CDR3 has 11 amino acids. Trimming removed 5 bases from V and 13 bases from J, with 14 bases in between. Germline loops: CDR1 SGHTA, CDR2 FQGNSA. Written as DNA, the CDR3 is TGTGCCAGCAGCCAGAACTACGAGCGGTACTTC. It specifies CASSQNYERYF.

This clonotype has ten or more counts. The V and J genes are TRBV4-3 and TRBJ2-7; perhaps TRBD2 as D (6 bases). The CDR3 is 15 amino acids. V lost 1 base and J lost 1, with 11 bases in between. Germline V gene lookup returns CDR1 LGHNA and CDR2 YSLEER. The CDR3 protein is CASSQGTGESYEQYF. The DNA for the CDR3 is TGCGCCAGCAGCCAAGGAACGGGGGAATCCTACGAGCAGTACTTC.

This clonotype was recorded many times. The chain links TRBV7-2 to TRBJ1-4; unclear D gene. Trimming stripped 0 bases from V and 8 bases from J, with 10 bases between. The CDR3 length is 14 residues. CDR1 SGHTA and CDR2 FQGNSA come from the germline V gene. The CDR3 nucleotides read TGTGCCAGCAGCTTAGCAGGGTTTGGAGAAAAACTGTTTTTT. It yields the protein CASSLAGFGEKLFF.

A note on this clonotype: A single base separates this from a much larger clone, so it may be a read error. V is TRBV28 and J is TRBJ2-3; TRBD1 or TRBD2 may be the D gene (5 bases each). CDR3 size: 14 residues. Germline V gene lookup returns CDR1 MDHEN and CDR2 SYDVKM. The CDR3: CASRSIAFTGTQYF. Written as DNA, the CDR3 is TGTGCCAGCAGGAGCATAGCGTTCACAGGTACGCAGTATTTT.

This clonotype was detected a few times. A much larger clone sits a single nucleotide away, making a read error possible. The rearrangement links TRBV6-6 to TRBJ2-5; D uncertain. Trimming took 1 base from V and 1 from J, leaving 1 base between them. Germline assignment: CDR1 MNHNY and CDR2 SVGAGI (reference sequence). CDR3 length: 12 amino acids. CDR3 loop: CASSYFQETQYF. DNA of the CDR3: TGTGCCAGCAGTTACTTCCAAGAGACCCAGTACTTC.

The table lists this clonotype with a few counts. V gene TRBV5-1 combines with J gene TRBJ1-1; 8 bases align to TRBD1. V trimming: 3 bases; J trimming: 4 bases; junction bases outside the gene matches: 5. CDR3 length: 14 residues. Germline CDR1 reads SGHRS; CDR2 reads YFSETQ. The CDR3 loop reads CASSWQTGGTEAFF. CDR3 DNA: TGCGCCAGCAGCTGGCAAACAGGGGGCACTGAAGCTTTCTTT.

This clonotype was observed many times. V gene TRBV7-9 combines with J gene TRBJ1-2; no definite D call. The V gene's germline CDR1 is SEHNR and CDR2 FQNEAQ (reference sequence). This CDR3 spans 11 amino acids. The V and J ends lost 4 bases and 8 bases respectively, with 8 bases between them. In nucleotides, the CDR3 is TGTGCCAGCAGCTGGGGATCGGGCTACACCTTC. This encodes CASSWGSGYTF.

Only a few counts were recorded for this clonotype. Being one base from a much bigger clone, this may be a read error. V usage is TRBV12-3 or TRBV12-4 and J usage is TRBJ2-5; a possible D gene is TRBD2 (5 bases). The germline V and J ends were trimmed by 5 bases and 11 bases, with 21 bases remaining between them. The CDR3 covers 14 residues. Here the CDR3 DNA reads TGTGCCAGCAGTCTCCCTTCCCTAGCTTTTGCGCAGTACTTC. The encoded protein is CASSLPSLAFAQYF.

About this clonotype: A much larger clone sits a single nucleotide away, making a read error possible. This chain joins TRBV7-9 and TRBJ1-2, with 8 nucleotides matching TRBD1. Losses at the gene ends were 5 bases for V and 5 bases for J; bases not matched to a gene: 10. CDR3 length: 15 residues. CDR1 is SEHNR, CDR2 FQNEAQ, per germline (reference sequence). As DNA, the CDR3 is TGTGCCAGCAGCCAGTCCAGGACAGGGAGGTATGGCTACACCTTC. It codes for CASSQSRTGRYGYTF.

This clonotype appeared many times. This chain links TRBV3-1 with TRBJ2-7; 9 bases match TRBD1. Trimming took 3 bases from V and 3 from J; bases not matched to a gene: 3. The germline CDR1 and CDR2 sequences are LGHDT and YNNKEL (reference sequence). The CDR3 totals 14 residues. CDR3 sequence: CASSHRDRVYEQYF. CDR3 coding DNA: TGTGCCAGCAGCCACCGGGACAGGGTCTACGAGCAGTACTTC.

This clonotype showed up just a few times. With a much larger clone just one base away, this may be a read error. CDR3 bases: TGTGCCAGCAGGGTGGGACTATCGGGGCGGGAGCAGTTCTTC. Protein product: CASRVGLSGREQFF. This rearrangement joins TRBV2 to TRBJ2-1; TRBD2 matches at 7 bases. Germline values: CDR1 SNHLY, CDR2 FYNNEI. V was clipped by 6 bases and J by 10 bases; unmatched bases: 12. The CDR3 runs 14 residues. Full variable domain (rest looked up from reference TRBV2 and TRBJ2-1): EPEVTQTPSHQVTQMGQEVILRCVPISNHLYFYWYRQILGQKVEFLVSFYNNEISEKSEIFDDQFSVERPDGSNFTLKIRSTKLEDSAMYFCASRVGLSGREQFFGPGTRLTVL.

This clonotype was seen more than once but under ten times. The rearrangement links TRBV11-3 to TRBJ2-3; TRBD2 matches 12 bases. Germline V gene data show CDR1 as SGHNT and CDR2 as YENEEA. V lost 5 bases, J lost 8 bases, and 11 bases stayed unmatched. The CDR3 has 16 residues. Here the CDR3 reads CASSRTPSGGVGTQYF. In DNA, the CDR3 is TGTGCCAGCAGCCGGACCCCTAGCGGGGGGGTTGGTACGCAGTATTTT.

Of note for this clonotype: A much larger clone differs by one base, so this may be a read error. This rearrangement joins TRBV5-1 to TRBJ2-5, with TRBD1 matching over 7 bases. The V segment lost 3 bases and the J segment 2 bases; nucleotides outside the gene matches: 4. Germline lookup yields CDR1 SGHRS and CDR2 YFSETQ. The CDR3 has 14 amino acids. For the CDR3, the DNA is TGCGCCAGCAGCTGGGGACAGAATCAAGAGACCCAGTACTTC. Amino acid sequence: CASSWGQNQETQYF.

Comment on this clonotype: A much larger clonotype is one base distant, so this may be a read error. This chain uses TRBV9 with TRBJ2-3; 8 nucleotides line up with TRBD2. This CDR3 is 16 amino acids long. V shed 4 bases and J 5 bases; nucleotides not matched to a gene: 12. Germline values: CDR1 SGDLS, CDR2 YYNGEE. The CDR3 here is CASSIAGSGAIDTQYF. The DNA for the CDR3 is TGTGCCAGCAGCATAGCTGGTAGCGGGGCAATAGATACGCAGTATTTT.

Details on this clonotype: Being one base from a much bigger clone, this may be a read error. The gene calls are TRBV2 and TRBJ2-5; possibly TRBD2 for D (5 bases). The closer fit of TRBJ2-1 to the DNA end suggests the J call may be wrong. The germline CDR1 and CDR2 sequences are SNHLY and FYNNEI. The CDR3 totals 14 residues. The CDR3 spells CASKDSRTQETQFF. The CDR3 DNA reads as TGTGCCAGCAAGGACTCCAGAACCCAAGAGACCCAGTTCTTC.

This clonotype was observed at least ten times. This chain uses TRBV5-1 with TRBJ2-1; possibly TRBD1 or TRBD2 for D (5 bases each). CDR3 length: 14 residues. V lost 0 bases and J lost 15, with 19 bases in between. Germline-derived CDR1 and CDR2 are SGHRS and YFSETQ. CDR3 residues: CASSLASDRGARFF. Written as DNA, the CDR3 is TGCGCCAGCAGCTTGGCCTCGGATCGGGGCGCAAGGTTCTTC.

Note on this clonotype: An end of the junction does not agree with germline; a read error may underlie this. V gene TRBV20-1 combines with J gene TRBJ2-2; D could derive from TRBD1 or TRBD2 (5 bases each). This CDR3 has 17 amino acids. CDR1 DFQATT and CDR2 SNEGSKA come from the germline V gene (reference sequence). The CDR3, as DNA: TGCAGTGCCGAGGGACGGCATTTATCCACCAACACCGGGGAGCTGGTTTTT. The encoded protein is CSAEGRHLSTNTGELVF.

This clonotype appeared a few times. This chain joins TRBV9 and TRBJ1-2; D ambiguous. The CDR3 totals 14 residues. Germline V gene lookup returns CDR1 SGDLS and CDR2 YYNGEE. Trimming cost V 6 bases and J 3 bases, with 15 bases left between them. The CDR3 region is CASTAVGSYYGYTF. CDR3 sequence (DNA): TGTGCCAGCACCGCTGTCGGCAGCTACTATGGCTACACCTTC.

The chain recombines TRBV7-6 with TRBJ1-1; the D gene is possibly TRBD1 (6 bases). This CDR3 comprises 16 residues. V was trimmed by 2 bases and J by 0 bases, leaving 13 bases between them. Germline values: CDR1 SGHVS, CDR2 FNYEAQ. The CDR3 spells CASSLSTQGMNTEAFF. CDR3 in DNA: TGTGCCAGCAGCTTAAGCACGCAGGGGATGAACACTGAAGCTTTCTTT.

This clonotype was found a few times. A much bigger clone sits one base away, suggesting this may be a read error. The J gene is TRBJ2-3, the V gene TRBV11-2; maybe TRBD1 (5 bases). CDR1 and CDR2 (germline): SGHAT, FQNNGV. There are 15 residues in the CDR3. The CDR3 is CVSSLEPRQLDTQYF. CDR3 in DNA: TGTGTCAGCAGCTTAGAACCCCGACAGTTGGATACGCAGTATTTT. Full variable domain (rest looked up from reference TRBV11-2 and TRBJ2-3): EAGVAQSPRYKIIEKRQSVAFWCNPISGHATLYWYQQILGQGPKLLIQFQNNGVVDDSQLPKDRFSAERLKGVDSTLKIQPAKLEDSAVYLCVSSLEPRQLDTQYFGPGTRLTVL.

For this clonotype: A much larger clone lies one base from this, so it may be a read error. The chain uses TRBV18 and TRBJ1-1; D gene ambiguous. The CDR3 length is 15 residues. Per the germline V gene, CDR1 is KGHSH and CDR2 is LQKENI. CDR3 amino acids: CVSSSRDGENTEAFF. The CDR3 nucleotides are TGTGTCAGCTCCTCCCGAGACGGGGAGAACACTGAAGCTTTCTTT.